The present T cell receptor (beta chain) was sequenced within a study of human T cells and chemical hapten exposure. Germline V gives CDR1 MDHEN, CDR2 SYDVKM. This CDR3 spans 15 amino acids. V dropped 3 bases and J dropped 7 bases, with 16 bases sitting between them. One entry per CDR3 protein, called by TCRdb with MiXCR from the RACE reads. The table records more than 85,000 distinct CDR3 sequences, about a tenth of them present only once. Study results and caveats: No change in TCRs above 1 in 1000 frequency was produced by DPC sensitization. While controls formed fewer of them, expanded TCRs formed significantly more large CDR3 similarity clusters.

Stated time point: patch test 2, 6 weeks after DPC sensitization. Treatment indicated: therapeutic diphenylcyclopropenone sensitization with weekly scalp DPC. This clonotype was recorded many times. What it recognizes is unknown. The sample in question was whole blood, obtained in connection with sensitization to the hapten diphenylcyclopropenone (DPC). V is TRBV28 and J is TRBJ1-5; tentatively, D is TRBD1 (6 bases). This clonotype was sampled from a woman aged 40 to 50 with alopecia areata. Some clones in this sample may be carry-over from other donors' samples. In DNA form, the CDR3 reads TGTGCCAGCAGTTTTCCCGGAACAGGGAGACAGCCCCAGCATTTT. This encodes CASSFPGTGRQPQHF.